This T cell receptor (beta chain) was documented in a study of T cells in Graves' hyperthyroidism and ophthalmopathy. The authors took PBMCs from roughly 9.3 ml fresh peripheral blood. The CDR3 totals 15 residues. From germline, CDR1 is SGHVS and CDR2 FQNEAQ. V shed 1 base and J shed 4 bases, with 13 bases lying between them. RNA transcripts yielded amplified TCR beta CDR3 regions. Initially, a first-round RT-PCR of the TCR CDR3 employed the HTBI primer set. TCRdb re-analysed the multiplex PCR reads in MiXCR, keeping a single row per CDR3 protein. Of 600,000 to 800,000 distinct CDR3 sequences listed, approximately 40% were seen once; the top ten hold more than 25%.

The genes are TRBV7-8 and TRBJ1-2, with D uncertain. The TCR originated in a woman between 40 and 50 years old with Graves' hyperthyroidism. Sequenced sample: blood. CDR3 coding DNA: TGTGCCAGCAGCTTAGATATTGTGGAAACCTATGGCTACACCTTC. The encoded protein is CASSLDIVETYGYTF.